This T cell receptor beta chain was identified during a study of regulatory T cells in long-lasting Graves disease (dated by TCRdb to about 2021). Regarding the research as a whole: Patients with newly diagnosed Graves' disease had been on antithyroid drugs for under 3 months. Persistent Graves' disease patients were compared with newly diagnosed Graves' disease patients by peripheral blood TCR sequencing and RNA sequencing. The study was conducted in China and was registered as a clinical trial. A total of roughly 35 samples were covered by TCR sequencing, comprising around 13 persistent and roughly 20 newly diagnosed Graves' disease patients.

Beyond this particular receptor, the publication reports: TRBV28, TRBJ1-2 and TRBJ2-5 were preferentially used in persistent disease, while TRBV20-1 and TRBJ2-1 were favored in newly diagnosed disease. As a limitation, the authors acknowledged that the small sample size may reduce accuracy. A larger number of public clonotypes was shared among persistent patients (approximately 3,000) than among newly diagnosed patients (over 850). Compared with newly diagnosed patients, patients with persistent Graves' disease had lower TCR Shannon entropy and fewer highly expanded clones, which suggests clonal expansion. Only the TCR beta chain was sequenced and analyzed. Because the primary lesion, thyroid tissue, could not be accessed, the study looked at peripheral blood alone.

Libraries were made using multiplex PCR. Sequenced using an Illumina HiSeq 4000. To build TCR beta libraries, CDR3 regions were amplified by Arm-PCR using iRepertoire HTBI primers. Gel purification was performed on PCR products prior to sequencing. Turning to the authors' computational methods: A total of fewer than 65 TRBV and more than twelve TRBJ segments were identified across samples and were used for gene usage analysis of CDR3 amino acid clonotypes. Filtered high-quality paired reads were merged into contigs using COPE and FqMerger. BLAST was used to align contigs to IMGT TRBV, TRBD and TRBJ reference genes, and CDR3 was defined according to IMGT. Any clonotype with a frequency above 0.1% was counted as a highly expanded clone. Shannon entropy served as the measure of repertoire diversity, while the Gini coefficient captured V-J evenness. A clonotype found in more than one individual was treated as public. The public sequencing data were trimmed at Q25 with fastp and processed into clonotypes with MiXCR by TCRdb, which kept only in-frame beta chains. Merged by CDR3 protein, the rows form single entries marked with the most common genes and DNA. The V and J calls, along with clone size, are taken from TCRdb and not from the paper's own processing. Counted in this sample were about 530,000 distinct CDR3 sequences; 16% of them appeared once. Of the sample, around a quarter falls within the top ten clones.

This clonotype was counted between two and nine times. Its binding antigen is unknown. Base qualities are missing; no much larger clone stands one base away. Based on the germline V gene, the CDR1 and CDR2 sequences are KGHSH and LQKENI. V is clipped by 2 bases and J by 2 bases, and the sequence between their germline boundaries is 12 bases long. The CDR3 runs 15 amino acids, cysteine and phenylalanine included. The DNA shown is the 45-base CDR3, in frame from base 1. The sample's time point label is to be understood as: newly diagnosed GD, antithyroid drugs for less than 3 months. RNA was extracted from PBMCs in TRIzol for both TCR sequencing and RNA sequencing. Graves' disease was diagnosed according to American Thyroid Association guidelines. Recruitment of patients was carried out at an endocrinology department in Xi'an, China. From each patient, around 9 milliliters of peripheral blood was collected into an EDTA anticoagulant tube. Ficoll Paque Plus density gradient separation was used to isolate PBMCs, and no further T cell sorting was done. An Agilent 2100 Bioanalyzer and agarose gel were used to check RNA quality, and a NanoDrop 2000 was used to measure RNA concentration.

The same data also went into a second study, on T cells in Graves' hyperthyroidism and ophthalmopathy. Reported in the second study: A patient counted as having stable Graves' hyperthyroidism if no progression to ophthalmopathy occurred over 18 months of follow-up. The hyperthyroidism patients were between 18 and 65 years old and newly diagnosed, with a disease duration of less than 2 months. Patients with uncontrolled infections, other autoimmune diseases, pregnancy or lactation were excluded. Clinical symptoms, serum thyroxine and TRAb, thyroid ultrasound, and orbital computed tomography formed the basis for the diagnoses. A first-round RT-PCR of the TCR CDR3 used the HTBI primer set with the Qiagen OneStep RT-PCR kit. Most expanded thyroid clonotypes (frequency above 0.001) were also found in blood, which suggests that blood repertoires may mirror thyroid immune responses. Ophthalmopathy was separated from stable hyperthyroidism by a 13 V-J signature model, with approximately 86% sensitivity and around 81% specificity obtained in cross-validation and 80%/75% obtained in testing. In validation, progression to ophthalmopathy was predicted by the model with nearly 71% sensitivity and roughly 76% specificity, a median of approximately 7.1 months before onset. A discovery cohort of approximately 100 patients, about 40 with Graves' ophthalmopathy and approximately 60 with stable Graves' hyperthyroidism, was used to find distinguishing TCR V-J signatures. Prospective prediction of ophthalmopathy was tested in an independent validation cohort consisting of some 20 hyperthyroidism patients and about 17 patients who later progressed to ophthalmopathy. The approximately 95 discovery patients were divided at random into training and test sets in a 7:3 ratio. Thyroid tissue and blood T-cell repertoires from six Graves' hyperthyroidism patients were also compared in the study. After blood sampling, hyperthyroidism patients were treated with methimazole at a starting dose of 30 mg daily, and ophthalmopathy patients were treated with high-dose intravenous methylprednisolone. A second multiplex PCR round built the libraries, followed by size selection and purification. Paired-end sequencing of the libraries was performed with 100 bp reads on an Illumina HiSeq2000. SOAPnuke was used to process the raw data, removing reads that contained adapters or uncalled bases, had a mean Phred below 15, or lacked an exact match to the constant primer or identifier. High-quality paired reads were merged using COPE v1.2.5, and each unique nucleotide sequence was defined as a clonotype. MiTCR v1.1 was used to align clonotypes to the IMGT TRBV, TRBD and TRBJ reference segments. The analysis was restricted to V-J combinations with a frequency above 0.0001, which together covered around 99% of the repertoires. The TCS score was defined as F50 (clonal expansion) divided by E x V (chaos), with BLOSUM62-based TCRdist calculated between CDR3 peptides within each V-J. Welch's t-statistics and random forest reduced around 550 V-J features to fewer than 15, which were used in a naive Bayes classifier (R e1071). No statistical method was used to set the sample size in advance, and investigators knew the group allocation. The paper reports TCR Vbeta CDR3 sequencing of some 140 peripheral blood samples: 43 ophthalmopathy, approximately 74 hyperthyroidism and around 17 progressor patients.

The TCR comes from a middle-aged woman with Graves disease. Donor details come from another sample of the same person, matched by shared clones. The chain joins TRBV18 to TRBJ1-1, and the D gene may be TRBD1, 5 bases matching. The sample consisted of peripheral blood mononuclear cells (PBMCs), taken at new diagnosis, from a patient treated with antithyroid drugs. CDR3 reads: CASSPLNGGNTEAFF. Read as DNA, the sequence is TGTGCCAGCTCACCATTAAATGGGGGAAACACTGAAGCTTTCTTT.